One T cell receptor (beta chain) is described in this entry. What it binds is unknown. The data are from a study of OX40 agonist ivuxolimab in advanced cancers. Study information: It was permissible to have had prior anti-PD-1, anti-PD-L1 or anti-CTLA-4 therapy, and about 40% had some.

Assay: immunoSEQ multiplex PCR; the TCRdb copy retains only in-frame clones and omits some. The repertoire consists of 25,000 to 35,000 clones, with roughly 87% occurring once and the leading ten covering 15%. V was clipped by 5 bases and J by 0 bases; unmatched bases: 4. From germline, CDR1 is SGHVS and CDR2 FQNEAQ. This CDR3 comprises 15 residues. Regarding the study as a whole: Within 6 weeks, CD4+ and CD8+ blood T cells expanded clonally at 0.1 to 3.0 mg/kg.

The chain combines TRBV7-8 with TRBJ1-5, with 7 bases matching TRBD1. This TCR derives from an adult with an advanced solid tumor such as melanoma, head and neck, liver or kidney cancer. The material was CD4+ or CD8+ T cells sorted from blood, obtained in a trial of the OX40 agonist ivuxolimab. The chain's CDR3 is CASSPGQYSNQPQHF. In nucleotides, the CDR3 is TGTGCCAGCAGCCCGGGACAGTATAGCAATCAGCCCCAGCATTTT.